Reported below is one T cell receptor (beta chain). Its antigen is unidentified. This CDR3 contains 13 residues. The germline V gene encodes CDR1 MNHEY and CDR2 SVGEGT. V lost 2 bases to trimming and J lost 3 bases, with 8 bases between them. This entry comes from a study of T cells in Graves' hyperthyroidism and ophthalmopathy. Uncontrolled infections, other autoimmune diseases, pregnancy or lactation led to exclusion of patients. The PBMCs were taken from about 10 ml of fresh peripheral blood. Study results and limitations: Blood also held most thyroid clonotypes expanded beyond 0.001. Model output signaled ophthalmopathy a median roughly 6.5 months ahead of onset.

Amplification of TCR beta CDR3 regions was performed using RNA transcripts as template. The HTBI primer set drove a first-round RT-PCR of the TCR CDR3. Each CDR3 protein gets one entry after TCRdb re-called the multiplex PCR reads with MiXCR. The table has hundreds of thousands of distinct CDR3 sequences, roughly 15% seen once. The chain has TRBV6-2 or TRBV6-3 and TRBJ2-7; no clear D gene. Sequenced material: blood. This TCR derives from a woman younger than 35 with Graves' hyperthyroidism. CDR3 residues: CASSYSSNYEQYF. DNA of the CDR3: TGTGCCAGCAGTTACAGTTCAAACTACGAGCAGTACTTC.